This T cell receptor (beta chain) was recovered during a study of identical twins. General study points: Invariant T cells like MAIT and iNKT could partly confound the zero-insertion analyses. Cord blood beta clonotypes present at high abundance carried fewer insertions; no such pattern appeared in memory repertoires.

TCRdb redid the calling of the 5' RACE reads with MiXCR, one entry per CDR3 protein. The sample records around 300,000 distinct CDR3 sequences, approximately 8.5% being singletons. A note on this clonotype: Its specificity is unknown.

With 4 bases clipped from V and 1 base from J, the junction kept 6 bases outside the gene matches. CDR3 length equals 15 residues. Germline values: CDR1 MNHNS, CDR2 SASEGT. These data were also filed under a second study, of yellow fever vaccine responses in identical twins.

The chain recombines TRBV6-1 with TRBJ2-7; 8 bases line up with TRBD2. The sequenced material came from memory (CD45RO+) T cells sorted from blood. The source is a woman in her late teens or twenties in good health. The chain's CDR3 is CASSGTSLQSYEQYF. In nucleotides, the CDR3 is TGTGCCAGCAGTGGGACTAGCCTTCAATCCTACGAGCAGTACTTC.